Listed below are T cell receptor beta chains from one sample, sequenced in a study of beta chain features in type 1 diabetes. TCRdb keeps only in-frame clones here, not all; method: immunoSEQ multiplex PCR. The sample carries more than 300,000 clones, around an eighth recorded once. The sample taken for sequencing was naive CD4+ T cells from blood. The receptors were sampled from a man aged 18 to 35 in good health. Both conserved end residues are part of each CDR3. Each record gives: D gene, V gene, clone size, J gene, CDR3 protein, CDR3 DNA. D genes are given only for firm matches. Clone size, where shown, is once, few, many, or a class for clones that have expanded.

>-|TRBV7-9|few|TRBJ1-1
CASSLSKNTEAFF
TGTGCCAGCAGCCTTAGTAAGAACACTGAAGCTTTCTTT
>-|TRBV5-1|few|TRBJ1-2
CASSPPPGINYGYTF
TGCGCCAGCAGCCCCCCCCCGGGAATTAACTATGGCTACACCTTC
>TRBD1|TRBV7-3|few|TRBJ1-1
CASSRDRGSTEAFF
TGTGCCAGCAGCCGGGACAGGGGAAGCACTGAAGCTTTCTTT
>-|TRBV7-2|few|TRBJ1-4
CASSHDRSTNEKLFF
TGTGCCAGCAGCCACGACAGGTCAACTAATGAAAAACTGTTTTTT
>TRBD1|TRBV5-1|few|TRBJ2-6
CASSSDTGGLSGANVLTF
TGCGCCAGCAGCTCGGATACAGGGGGCCTCTCTGGGGCCAACGTCCTGACTTTC
>TRBD1|TRBV30|-|TRBJ2-7
CAWSRGQGVSYEQYF
TGTGCCTGGAGCCGGGGACAGGGGGTGTCCTACGAGCAGTACTTC
>-|TRBV9|few|TRBJ2-1
CASSVDRVNEQFF
TGTGCCAGCAGCGTAGATCGGGTCAATGAGCAGTTCTTC
>-|TRBV4-3|once|TRBJ1-2
CASSQDTQNYGYTF
TGCGCCAGCAGCCAAGATACCCAGAACTATGGCTACACCTTC
>TRBD1|TRBV4-3|few|TRBJ1-2
CASSQDVGQGVVGYTF
TGCGCCAGCAGCCAAGATGTGGGACAGGGGGTCGTTGGCTACACCTTC
>-|TRBV29-1|few|TRBJ2-1
CSLKERRGSYNEQFF
TGCAGCTTAAAAGAGAGGCGGGGTTCCTACAATGAGCAGTTCTTC
>TRBD1|TRBV6-5|few|TRBJ2-7
CASSYIGTGTYEQYF
TGTGCCAGCAGTTATATAGGGACAGGGACCTACGAGCAGTACTTC
>-|TRBV18|few|TRBJ2-7
CASSPRWLYEQYF
TGTGCCAGCTCACCACGTTGGCTCTACGAGCAGTACTTC
>TRBD1|TRBV4-3|few|TRBJ1-3
CASSQDRLGTGGGNTIYF
TGCGCCAGCAGCCAAGATCGACTTGGAACAGGGGGGGGAAACACCATATATTTT
>TRBD1|TRBV29-1|few|TRBJ2-7
CSAGELGQGSYEQYF
TGCAGCGCGGGGGAACTGGGACAGGGCTCCTACGAGCAGTACTTC
>TRBD2|TRBV19|-|TRBJ2-5
CATRNGASGEETQYF
TGTGCCACTCGCAACGGGGCTAGCGGAGAGGAGACCCAGTACTTC
>-|TRBV6-5|once|TRBJ2-7
CASSATRVRYEQYF
TGTGCCAGCAGTGCGACTCGGGTGAGGTACGAGCAGTACTTC